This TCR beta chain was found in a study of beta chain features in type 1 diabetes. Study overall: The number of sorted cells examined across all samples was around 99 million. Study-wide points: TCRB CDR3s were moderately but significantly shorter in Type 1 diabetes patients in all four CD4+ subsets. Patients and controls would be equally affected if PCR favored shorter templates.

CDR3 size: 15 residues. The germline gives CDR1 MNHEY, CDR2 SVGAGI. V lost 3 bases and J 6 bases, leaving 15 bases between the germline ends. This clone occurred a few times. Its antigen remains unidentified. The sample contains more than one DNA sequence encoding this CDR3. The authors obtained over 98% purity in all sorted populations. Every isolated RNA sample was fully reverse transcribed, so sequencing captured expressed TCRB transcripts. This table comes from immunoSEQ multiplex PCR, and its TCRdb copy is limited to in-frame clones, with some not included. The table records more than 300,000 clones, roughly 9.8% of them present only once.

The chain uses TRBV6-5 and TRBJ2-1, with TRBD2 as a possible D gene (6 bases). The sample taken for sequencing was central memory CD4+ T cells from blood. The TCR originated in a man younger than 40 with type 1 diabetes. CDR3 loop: CASSYRGTSGNEQFF. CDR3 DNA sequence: TGTGCCAGCAGTTATCGGGGGACTTCAGGCAATGAGCAGTTCTTC.